The present TCR beta chain was sequenced within a study of naive and memory T cell subsets (dated by TCRdb to 2016 to 2017). Broadly, across the study: In the figure summarizing the skin biopsy and whole blood samples, 10 or so blood donors, 7 tuberculin skin test biopsies and 3 saline control biopsies were reported. PCR2 was typically run as a SYBR Green qPCR and stopped at a set threshold, although low-input samples could use end-point PCR of 5 to 6 cycles instead. Skin biopsies were taken from tuberculin skin test sites or from saline-injected control sites and were processed for RNA extraction as described before. Results the study describes overall, beyond this receptor: Skin biopsy collection and RNA processing details were not given in the paper but referenced to earlier studies. TCR sequences were reportedly obtained from both types of skin biopsy, with many more TCRs found at tuberculin skin test sites. The potential sensitivity of the RNA-based method to TCR transcript changes with T cell activation and differentiation was acknowledged. The larger number of TCRs found at tuberculin skin test sites was interpreted as T cell infiltration of a delayed type IV hypersensitivity reaction.

The library came from UMI-ligation and nested PCR. The ligated cDNA was amplified by four rounds of PCR, in which nested alpha and beta constant region primers were used together with the SP2 primer. TCR RNA was reverse transcribed with SuperScript IV using alpha and beta constant region primers for the blood and skin samples. T4 RNA ligase 1 was used to ligate an oligonucleotide containing the Illumina SP2 primer and a UMI to the 3' end of the cDNA. The 12-nucleotide UMI consisted of two random hexamers with an eight-base spacer between the hexamers to prevent hairpin formation. TCR alpha and beta chain libraries were processed separately from the second PCR onward, with dual indexing for multiplexing. After pooling, the indexed libraries were analyzed by capillary electrophoresis and sequenced on either an Illumina MiSeq or NextSeq. Libraries were spiked with PhiX DNA at roughly 4.5-7% so that base diversity was increased and cluster recognition was improved. The original methods were these. Demultiplexor pulled UMIs out of read 2, joined the UMIs with the TCR sequence from read 1, and separated reads according to sample indices. V and J genes and V-J junctions were identified by Decombinator, which gave every TCR a five-part identifier that included V and J deletions. Collapsinator used UMIs to correct sequencing errors and PCR amplification heterogeneity, yielding UMI-based abundance per TCR. Identifiers were converted to nucleotide sequence by CDR3Translator and translated to amino acids, and CDR3 regions were extracted on the basis of terminal motifs. Error-corrected alpha and beta TCR counts from blood and skin were compared after normalization to input RNA amount. In-frame beta chains were kept once TCRdb had trimmed the public reads at Q25 with fastp and called clones with MiXCR. Each CDR3 protein gets just one entry, which takes the most common genes and DNA from the rows behind it. TCRdb assigned the V and J calls; the authors' analysis was not used. The table for this sample lists 25,000 to 35,000 distinct CDR3 sequences; approximately 6.7% of them were counted only once. 3% to 3.5% of the sample belongs to the ten largest clones.

Relative to germline, V is 0 bases shorter and J is 2 bases shorter, with 9 bases between their ends. The germline V gene (reference sequence) sets CDR1 to LGHDT and CDR2 to YNNKEL. The CDR3 measures 15 amino acids from cysteine to phenylalanine. Only the CDR3 region is kept as DNA, spanning 45 bases read in frame from base 1. This clonotype was counted many times. The antigen it recognizes is unknown. The input lacks base qualities; no much larger clone sits a single base away. What this sample's treatment or condition label stands for: skin biopsy from PPD injection site in Mantoux-positive individual. The study reported a robust and sensitive protocol to amplify, sequence and analyze TCRs, based on 3' ligation of a UMI-containing oligonucleotide to TCR cDNA. Tuberculin skin test biopsies were obtained from sites injected with PPD in individuals who had a positive Mantoux test. Before reverse transcription, total RNA that had not been cell sorted was treated with RQ1 DNase, with a target input of roughly 1 to 1,100 ng. Skin biopsy and whole blood libraries were made to test pipeline robustness in samples where T cells form a minority population.

The sequenced sample was skin, obtained from a tuberculin skin test site. The chain joins TRBV3-1 to TRBJ2-3; the D gene identity is not certain. The receptor was isolated from an adult in good health. In nucleotides, the sequence is TGTGCCAGCAGCCAAGATGAAGATTACACAGATACGCAGTATTTT. Its translation reads: CASSQDEDYTDTQYF.